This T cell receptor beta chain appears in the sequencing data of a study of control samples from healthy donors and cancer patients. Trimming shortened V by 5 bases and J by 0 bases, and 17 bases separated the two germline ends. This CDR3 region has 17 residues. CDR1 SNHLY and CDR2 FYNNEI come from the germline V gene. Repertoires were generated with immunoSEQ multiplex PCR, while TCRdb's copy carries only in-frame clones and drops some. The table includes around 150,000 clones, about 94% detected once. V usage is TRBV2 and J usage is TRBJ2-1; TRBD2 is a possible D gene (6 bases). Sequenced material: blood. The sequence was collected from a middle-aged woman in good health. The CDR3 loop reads CASSPRGGSSSYNEQFF. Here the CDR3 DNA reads TGTGCCAGCAGTCCTCGTGGGGGGTCTTCCTCCTACAATGAGCAGTTCTTC.